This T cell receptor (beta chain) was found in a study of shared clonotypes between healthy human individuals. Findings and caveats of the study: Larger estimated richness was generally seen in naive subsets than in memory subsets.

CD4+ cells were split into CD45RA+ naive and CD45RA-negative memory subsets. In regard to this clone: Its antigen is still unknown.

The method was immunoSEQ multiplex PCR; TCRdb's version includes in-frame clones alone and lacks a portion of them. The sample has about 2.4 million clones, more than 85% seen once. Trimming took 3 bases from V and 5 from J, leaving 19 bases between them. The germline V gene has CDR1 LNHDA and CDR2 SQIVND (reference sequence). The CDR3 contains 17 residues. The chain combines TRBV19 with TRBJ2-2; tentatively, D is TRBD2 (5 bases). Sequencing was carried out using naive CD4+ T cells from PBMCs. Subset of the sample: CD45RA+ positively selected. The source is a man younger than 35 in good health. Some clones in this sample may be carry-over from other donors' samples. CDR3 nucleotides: TGTGCCAGTAGTATCGGGTCAGGCTACCCGGGAACCGGGGAGCTGTTTTTT. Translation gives CASSIGSGYPGTGELFF.